Shown below are 9 T cell receptor beta chains from a single sample sequenced in a study of blood T cell repertoires in COVID-19. The assay was immunoSEQ multiplex PCR, and TCRdb's table has in-frame clones only and misses some. The table includes 120,000 or so clones, around 82% detected once. The specimen was peripheral blood. These receptors all stem from a woman aged 25 to 39 who had recovered from COVID-19.

The sample holds one count of this clone. This rearrangement joins TRBV2 to TRBJ2-5, with TRBD1 matching 7 bases. Germline CDR1 reads SNHLY; CDR2 reads FYNNEI. The V and J ends lost 7 bases and 5 bases, in that order; junction bases with no gene match: 10. The CDR3 sequence is 14 residues long. The CDR3 nucleotides are TGTGCCAGCACTAGACAGGGTCGCAAGGAGACCCAGTACTTC. It yields the protein CASTRQGRKETQYF.

The gene calls are TRBV2 and TRBJ1-2, with 10 bases identical to TRBD1. Trimming at V came to 9 bases and at J to 1 base, leaving 8 bases not matched to a gene. Germline V gene lookup returns CDR1 SNHLY and CDR2 FYNNEI. This CDR3 is built from 15 residues. CDR3 sequence reads: CASRGGTGDNYGYTF. The CDR3 region has the DNA TGTGCCAGTCGTGGGGGGACAGGGGATAACTATGGCTACACCTTC.

The sample holds a few counts of this clone. The CDR3 DNA sequence: TGTGCCAGCAGCTTAAGTTTCGGGGCTAGCGGGACCCAGGTGGAGCTCGAGCAGTACTTC. Protein sequence: CASSLSFGASGTQVELEQYF. The rearrangement links TRBV7-3 to TRBJ2-7, with 9 bases matching TRBD2. The V gene end was trimmed by 1 base and the J gene end by 6 bases; junction bases not matched to a gene: 22. This CDR3 contains 20 residues. Per the germline V gene, CDR1 is SGHTA and CDR2 is FQGTGA.

The genes are TRBV6-5 and TRBJ1-2; 8 bases align to TRBD1. Per germline, CDR1 MNHEY and CDR2 SVGAGI. Unmatched junction bases numbered 10, after V lost 2 bases and J lost 8 bases. This CDR3 has 15 amino acids. The DNA for the CDR3 is TGTGCCAGCAGTTACACCGGACAGGGCTTACCCGGCTACACCTTC. Translation gives CASSYTGQGLPGYTF.

As regards this clone: Additional DNA sequences in this sample encode the identical CDR3. J is TRBJ2-6 and V is TRBV6-5, with TRBD1 identical over 7 bases. CDR3 length: 15 amino acids. The germline gives CDR1 MNHEY, CDR2 SVGAGI. V was pared by 6 bases and J by 0 bases, with 2 bases of the junction left unmatched. The CDR3 DNA sequence: TGTGCCAGCAGATCAGGGGGCTCTGGGGCCAACGTCCTGACTTTC. Its translation: CASRSGGSGANVLTF.

The chain has TRBV27 and TRBJ2-7; 7 nucleotides align to TRBD1. Per the germline V gene, CDR1 is MNHEY and CDR2 is SMNVEV (reference sequence). The CDR3 totals 14 residues. After removal of 0 bases from V and 3 bases from J, the junction contained 2 bases not matched to a gene. The CDR3 spells CASSLSGTVYEQYF. For the CDR3, the DNA is TGTGCCAGCAGTTTATCGGGGACAGTCTACGAGCAGTACTTC.

The chain is built from TRBV3-1 (or the pseudogene TRBV3-2) and TRBJ2-5; the match to TRBD2 covers 14 bases. CDR1 and CDR2 from the germline V gene are LGHDT and YNNKEL (reference sequence). This CDR3 is 18 amino acids long. V trimming: 1 base; J trimming: 4 bases; junction bases outside the gene matches: 8. CDR3: CASSQGLGTSGSRETQYF. CDR3 bases: TGTGCCAGCAGCCAAGGCCTCGGGACTAGCGGGAGCCGAGAGACCCAGTACTTC.

The chain links TRBV5-1 to TRBJ1-2; D is uncertain. The CDR3 sequence is 13 residues long. V dropped 3 bases and J dropped 2 bases, with 8 bases sitting between them. CDR1 and CDR2 (germline): SGHRS, YFSETQ. The CDR3 nucleotides read TGCGCCAGCAGCTCCGGGGAAAACTATGGCTACACCTTC. Translating gives CASSSGENYGYTF.

V and J are TRBV6-2 or TRBV6-3 and TRBJ2-3; 10 nucleotides align to TRBD2. Germline V gene data show CDR1 as MNHEY and CDR2 as SVGEGT. Losses at the gene ends were 6 bases for V and 4 bases for J; bases not matched to a gene: 13. This CDR3 has 17 amino acids. The CDR3 nucleotides read TGTGCCAGCAGCCCACCGCCGACTAGCGGGTCCGCAGATACGCAGTATTTT. Its protein is CASSPPPTSGSADTQYF.